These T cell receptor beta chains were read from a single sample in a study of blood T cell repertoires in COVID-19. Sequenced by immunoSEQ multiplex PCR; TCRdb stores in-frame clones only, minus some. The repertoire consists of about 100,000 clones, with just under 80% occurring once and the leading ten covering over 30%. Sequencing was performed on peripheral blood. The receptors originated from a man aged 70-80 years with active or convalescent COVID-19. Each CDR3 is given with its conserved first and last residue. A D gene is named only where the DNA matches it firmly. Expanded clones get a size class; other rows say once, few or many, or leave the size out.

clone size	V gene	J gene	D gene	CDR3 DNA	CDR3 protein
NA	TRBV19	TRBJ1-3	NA	TGTGCCAGTAGTCCCGAAAAGGGAGTTGGAAACACCATATATTTT	CASSPEKGVGNTIYF
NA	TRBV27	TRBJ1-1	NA	TGTGCCAGCAGTACCTACAGACCGGGAGACACTGAAGCTTTCTTT	CASSTYRPGDTEAFF
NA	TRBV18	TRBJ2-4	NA	TGTGCCAGCTCACCTTCAATAGCCAAAAACATTCAGTACTTC	CASSPSIAKNIQYF
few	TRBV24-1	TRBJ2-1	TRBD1	TGTGCCACCAATCCGGGACAGGGGTACAATGAGCAGTTCTTC	CATNPGQGYNEQFF
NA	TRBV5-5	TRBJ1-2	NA	TGTGCCAGCAGCGGTCTAAACTATGGCTACACCTTC	CASSGLNYGYTF
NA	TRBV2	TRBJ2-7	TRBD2	TGTGCCAGCAGGACTAGCGGCTACGAGCAGTACTTC	CASRTSGYEQYF
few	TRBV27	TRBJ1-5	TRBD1	TGTGCCAGCAGTAAAGGTGGGACAGCAAATCAGCCCCAGCATTTT	CASSKGGTANQPQHF
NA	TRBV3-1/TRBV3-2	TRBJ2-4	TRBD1	TGTGCCAGCAGCCCCCGGGACAGGAAAAACATTCAGTACTTC	CASSPRDRKNIQYF
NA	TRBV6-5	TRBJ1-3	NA	TGTGCCAGCAGTTACTCGGCAGGCGGAAACACCATATATTTT	CASSYSAGGNTIYF
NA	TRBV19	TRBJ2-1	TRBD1	TGTGCCAGTAGTCGCGGGGCAGGGGGCGGCCAAAATGAGCAGTTCTTC	CASSRGAGGGQNEQFF
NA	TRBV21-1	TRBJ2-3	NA	TGTGCCAGCAGCAAAGAACTAGCGGGAGACCCTAGCACAGATACGCAGTATTTT	CASSKELAGDPSTDTQYF
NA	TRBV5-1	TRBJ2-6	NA	TGCGCCAGCTCATACATGACAACTGGGGCCAACGTCCTGACTTTC	CASSYMTTGANVLTF
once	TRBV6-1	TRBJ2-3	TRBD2	TGTGCCAGCAGTGAAGGGACTAGCGGCACAGATACGCAGTATTTT	CASSEGTSGTDTQYF
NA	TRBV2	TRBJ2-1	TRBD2	TGTGCCAGCAGTGAGTCACCCAGAATACTAGCGTCCCACAATGAGCAGTTCTTC	CASSESPRILASHNEQFF
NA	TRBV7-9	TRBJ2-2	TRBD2	TGTGCCAGCAGCTTATCCCTAGCGGGAGTGACCGGGGAGCTGTTTTTT	CASSLSLAGVTGELFF
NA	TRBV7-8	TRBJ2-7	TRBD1	TGTGCCAGCAGGTGGGAGACAGGGGAATCCTACGAGCAGTACTTC	CASRWETGESYEQYF
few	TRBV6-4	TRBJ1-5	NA	TGTGCCAGCAGTGACTCGAAAGGACTTAGCAATCAGCCCCAGCATTTT	CASSDSKGLSNQPQHF
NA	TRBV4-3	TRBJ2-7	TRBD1	TGCGCCAGCAGTCCCGCACAGGGGAAGTTTTACGAGCAGTACTTC	CASSPAQGKFYEQYF
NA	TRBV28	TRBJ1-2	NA	TGTGCCAGCAGCCGTCCCCCGGGGGAGGGGGGCTACACCTTC	CASSRPPGEGGYTF
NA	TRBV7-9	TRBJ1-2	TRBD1	TGTGCCAGCAGCTCCCTCATGACAGGGGGCAGTGGCTACACCTTC	CASSSLMTGGSGYTF
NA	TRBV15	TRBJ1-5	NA	TGTGCCACCAGCAGTGAAGGGACTACAGGGAGGAGCGATCAGCCCCAGCATTTT	CATSSEGTTGRSDQPQHF
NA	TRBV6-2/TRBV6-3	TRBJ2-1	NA	TGTGCCAGCAGTTACTCGCTGGTGACAGCACTTAATGAGCAGTTCTTC	CASSYSLVTALNEQFF
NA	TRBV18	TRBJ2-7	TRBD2	TGTGCCAGCTCACGGCTTCTAGCGGGCTCTGAAGAGCAGTACTTC	CASSRLLAGSEEQYF
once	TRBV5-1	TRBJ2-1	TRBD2	TGCGCCAGCAGCGGCTCGTGGGGACTAGCGGGGCTCAAGGGCAATGAGCAGTTCTTC	CASSGSWGLAGLKGNEQFF
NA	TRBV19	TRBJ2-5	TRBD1	TGTGCCAGTAGTATAGTCGGGACAGGGGGCCGCGAGACCCAGTACTTC	CASSIVGTGGRETQYF
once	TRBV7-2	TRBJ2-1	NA	TGTGCCAGCAGCCTCCGGGACTTATACAATGAGCAGTTCTTC	CASSLRDLYNEQFF